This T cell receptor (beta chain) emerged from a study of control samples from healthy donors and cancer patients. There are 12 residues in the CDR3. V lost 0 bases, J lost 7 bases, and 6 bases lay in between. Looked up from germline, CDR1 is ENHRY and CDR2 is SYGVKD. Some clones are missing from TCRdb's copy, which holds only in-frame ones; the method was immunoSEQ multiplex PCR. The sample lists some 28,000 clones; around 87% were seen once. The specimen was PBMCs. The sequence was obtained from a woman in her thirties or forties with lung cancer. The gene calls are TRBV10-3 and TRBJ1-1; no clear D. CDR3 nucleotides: TGTGCCATCAGTGAGTCGAGGGTTGAAGCTTTCTTT. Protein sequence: CAISESRVEAFF.